This TCR beta chain was sequenced for a study of CD8 T cells in Susac syndrome. Whole-study results and caveats: The study admitted that it had a relatively small number of individuals in its TCR sequencing and HLA analysis.

About 0.45 to 1 ug RNA was reverse transcribed with random hexamers. The CDR3 of TCR beta was amplified by immunoSEQ multiplex PCR across 54 Vbeta and 13 Jbeta. TCRdb reanalysed the immunoSEQ multiplex PCR reads using MiXCR and keeps one entry per CDR3 protein. The sample consists of 150,000 or so distinct CDR3 sequences, roughly 94% of them appearing once. Sequencing of TCR beta, carried out with a high-throughput approach, was applied to CD8+ and CD4+ T cells from the blood. Regarding this clonotype: Its specificity is unknown.

CDR1 is KGHDR and CDR2 is SFDVKD in the germline V gene. The length of the CDR3 is 18 residues. Unmatched junction bases numbered 7, after V lost 4 bases and J lost 0 bases. The rearrangement links TRBV24-1 to TRBJ2-2, with 10 bases lining up with TRBD2. The clonotype originates from a human donor with multiple sclerosis. Sequenced input: CD4+ T cells from PBMCs. The CDR3 loop reads CATSDPGLAVANTGELFF. In DNA form, the CDR3 reads TGTGCCACCAGTGACCCCGGACTAGCGGTCGCGAACACCGGGGAGCTGTTTTTT.